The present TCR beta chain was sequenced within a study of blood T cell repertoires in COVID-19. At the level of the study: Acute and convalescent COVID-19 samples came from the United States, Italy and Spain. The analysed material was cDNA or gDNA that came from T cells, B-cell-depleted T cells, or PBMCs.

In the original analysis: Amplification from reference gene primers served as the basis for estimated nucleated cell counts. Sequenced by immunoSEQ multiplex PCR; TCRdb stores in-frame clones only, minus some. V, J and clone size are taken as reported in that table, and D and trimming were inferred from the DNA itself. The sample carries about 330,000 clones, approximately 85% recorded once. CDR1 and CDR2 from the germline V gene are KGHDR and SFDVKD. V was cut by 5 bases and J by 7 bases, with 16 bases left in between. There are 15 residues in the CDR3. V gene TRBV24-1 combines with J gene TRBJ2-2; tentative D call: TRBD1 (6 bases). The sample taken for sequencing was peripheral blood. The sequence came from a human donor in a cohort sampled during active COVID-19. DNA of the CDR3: TGTGCCACCAGTGCTTACGGGACACCATTCGGGGAGCTGTTTTTT. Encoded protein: CATSAYGTPFGELFF.